The entry that follows covers one T cell receptor (beta chain) sequence. Per the original data handling: From reference gene primer amplification, estimates of nucleated cell counts were derived. Only in-frame clones appear in the TCRdb table, and some are missing; sequencing was by immunoSEQ multiplex PCR. V, J and clone size derive from that table, while D and trimming were established from the DNA sequence. The sample has approximately 150,000 clones, around 81% seen once. This specimen comes from a study of blood T cell repertoires in COVID-19. Overall study: Some COVID-19 samples were acute and others convalescent; all came from the United States, Italy and Spain. PBMCs, B-cell-depleted T cells, or T cells provided the cDNA or gDNA that made up the material.

V shed 3 bases and J shed 4 bases, with 15 bases lying between them. The CDR3 is made up of 15 amino acids. In germline, CDR1 is MNHNS, CDR2 SASEGT. The chain carries TRBV6-1 and TRBJ1-2; no clear D gene. The specimen was peripheral blood. The sequence was obtained from a man aged 65 to 79 with active or convalescent COVID-19. CDR3 in DNA: TGTGCCAGCAGTGATCAGCCAGGCATGGCCTATGGCTACACCTTC. It specifies CASSDQPGMAYGYTF.